This TCR beta chain was retrieved from a study of cytomegalovirus exposure and HLA in healthy donors (dated by TCRdb to about 2017). About the study as a whole: In an earlier analysis of roughly 500 of the donors, approximately 300 Gb of sequence data and some 100 million unique TCR beta sequences from roughly 190 million T cells were reported. In the later analysis, no new phenotypic data were used to find candidate immune exposures; instead, reliance was placed on TCR beta sequences and their occurrence across donors. An earlier analysis of about 620 of the donors applied high-throughput TCR beta sequencing to assess whether each TCR beta V gene segment acted as functional or pseudogenic. Several DR-DQ haplotypes were treated as single units for association and clustering because of strong linkage in the cohort. Both class I and class II loci were covered by HLA typing, at four-digit resolution. Donor age, sex, ethnicity and CMV serostatus were collected together with the repertoire data. An early release covering over 500 HLA-typed donors comprised about 310 gigabases of sequencing data and around 80 million unique TCR sequences. Among about 370 genotyped donors of the cohort, an average of approximately 220,000 unique TCR beta nucleotide sequences was sequenced per donor, of which 15% to 20% were non-productive. The study was designed to test whether signatures of past pathogen exposure could be identified by cataloging public T cell receptors. The genetic ancestry cluster associated with self-reported Caucasian donors included 81% of the approximately 410 genotyped donors. A later analysis re-analyzed previously published TCR beta repertoires from 660 or so donors and added high-resolution HLA genotyping to study TCR occurrence patterns. The study profiled the T cell repertoires of 500 to 800 subjects by immunosequencing and related them to cytomegalovirus serostatus. A later genetic analysis took genome-wide SNP genotypes for about 55% of the 666 donors and used that subset as a discovery cohort. All discovery cohort repertoires had been generated using a single sequencing platform. Besides the first cohort of 550 to 750 subjects, a separate validation cohort made up of 95 to 150 different subjects was used. The number of donors typed differed by locus, with 629-630 for A, B, C, DRB1 and DQB1, around 560 for DQA1, 606 for DPA1, and 400 to 490 for DPB1. The study combined high-throughput TCR immunosequencing, statistical association of individual TCRs with disease status, and machine learning to predict cytomegalovirus infection status.

About this clone itself: There is no known antigen for this receptor. No per-base quality is available; no much larger clone lies one base away.

The cohort was made up of roughly 670 healthy bone marrow donors. All cohort members were sampled while nominally healthy, although unrecorded immune exposures were likely present. The donor tested CMV seronegative and was one of the 352 seronegative cohort members. A peripheral blood sample was collected from each donor, and TCR beta sequencing was performed on peripheral blood mononuclear cells. The Qiagen DNeasy Blood Extraction Kit was used to extract genomic DNA from the blood cell samples. The receptor library was made with the immunoSEQ multiplex PCR assay. For the multiplex PCR, a mixture combining 60 forward primers for TCR Vbeta segments and 13 reverse primers for TCR Jbeta segments was used. The CDR3 region of rearranged TCR beta genes was amplified from genomic DNA by a multiplex PCR assay. The Illumina HiSeq System was used to sequence the amplified TCR beta libraries as 87-base-pair reads. The paper's data handling went like this. Across the 500 to 700 repertoires, a later analysis counted some 81 million unique TCR beta chains, about 10 million of which were shared by at least two donors. A nearest-neighbor algorithm error-corrected the raw reads and collapsed the reads into unique sequences, merging closely related sequences to remove PCR and sequencing errors. To assign V, D and J gene segments, CDR3 sequences were aligned to IMGT reference sequences. For a sequence to be retained, at least a six-nucleotide match to both a V gene segment and a J gene segment was required. Rearrangements were called productive when the CDR3 lacked stop codons and stayed in frame with V and J; all others were non-productive. Following IMGT convention, CDR3 was defined as the stretch from the second conserved V-encoded cysteine to the conserved J-encoded phenylalanine. The earlier analysis of some 580 of the donors excluded any sequence lacking an unambiguous match to a single V gene segment. In an earlier analysis of some 590 of the donors, a V segment was called functional when productive rearrangements were above 56.7%, and segregating when the standard deviation between donors exceeded 5%. To diagnose cytomegalovirus status from the catalog of TCR beta chain sequences, a statistical classification framework was built. In a later analysis, TCR nucleotide sequences were compared against IMGT/GENE-DB human TR gene sequences so that V and J genes could be assigned. In a later analysis, CDR3 sequences and most-parsimonious VDJ recombination scenarios were assigned using the TCRdist pipeline. In a later analysis, every TCR beta chain was defined by the combination of its CDR3 amino acid sequence and its V-gene family, and reads without a unique V-gene family were dropped. In a later analysis, around 650 highly shared, low-generation-probability nucleotide sequences were removed to address suspected cross-contamination and a sequencing artifact. A later analysis calculated a clonal expansion index for each public chain from normalized within-repertoire ranks of inferred template counts. In a later analysis, generation probabilities were computed using a VDJ recombination model fitted to out-of-frame rearrangements, and the results were checked against IGoR. Hypergeometric tests were used in a later analysis to score TCR-TCR, TCR-HLA and TCR-CMV co-occurrence, with a repertoire-size bias correction applied to the TCR pairs. False discovery rates were estimated in a later analysis by permuting HLA or CMV assignments 20 times. A later analysis grouped co-occurring TCRs with DBSCAN, adding TCRdist sequence similarity when clustering within HLA-allele-positive subsets. Repertoires with fewer than 30,000 or more than 120,000 public chains, plus five repertoires with anomalous nucleotide sharing, were excluded from co-occurrence clustering. TCRdb stores this immuneACCESS table with in-frame sequences only. Part of the clones is absent; in the studies checked, under half of the shortfall reflects unresolved V genes, and no reason is known for the rest. V and J calls and clone size follow that table, whereas D and trimming were derived from the DNA. This sample holds 94,000 or so clones; about two thirds were observed only once. The top ten hold approximately 9% of the sample.

Relative to germline, V is missing 5 bases and J is missing 6 bases, with 8 bases of the junction outside any gene match. The germline V gene (reference sequence) sets CDR1 to SEHNR and CDR2 to FQNEAQ. The CDR3 covers 16 residues, taking in both the cysteine and the phenylalanine. Solely the CDR3 DNA is kept, with 48 bases framed from the first base. Here is what the overall study found, with its caveats: In a later analysis, TCR association rates were found to vary across HLA loci, with the most associated TCRs seen for DRB1 alleles and the fewest for HLA-C alleles. The authors suggested that the approach could potentially be extended to other disease states and immunological phenotypes. Correlated functional status among segregating V segments might reflect linkage disequilibrium, but an unknown experimental factor could not be ruled out. A later analysis found that most CMV-associated TCR beta chains appeared HLA-restricted, with HLA associations seemingly driven largely by CMV exposure. A total of fewer than 200 TCR beta chains were listed by the study as associated with cytomegalovirus. In a later analysis, HLA-associated TCR beta chains were found to be more clonally expanded and to have lower generation probabilities than equally common non-associated chains. A further reported finding was that TCR beta sequences accurately predicted the HLA-A and HLA-B alleles for most subjects in the first cohort. The classifier was reported to diagnose cytomegalovirus status with high specificity and sensitivity in both the original cohort and the validation cohort. Three of the identified cytomegalovirus-associated TCR beta chains were confirmed in vitro to be specific for cytomegalovirus antigens. According to a later genetic analysis, donors in an Asian-associated ancestry cluster had fewer N-insertions in productive TCRs than the approximately 670-donor mean. HLA typing was unavailable for some donors at each locus, so association tests used only the typed subset. Most TCR sequences were observed very rarely across donors, whereas some public TCRs were present in many individuals. The presence/absence analyses assumed that sequencing depth was roughly uniform across donors, and that assumption may not be true. In an earlier analysis of roughly 500 of the donors, most TCR beta V segments appeared in productive rearrangements about 87% or about 30% of the time, broadly matching IMGT annotations. V-gene and J-gene trimming of TCR beta chains was associated with a missense DCLRE1C variant in a later genetic analysis, and the association was replicated in an independent cohort. The 87-base-pair reads could not distinguish some IMGT-functional V segments, including TRBV6-2 and TRBV6-3, so those segments were excluded. The only immune exposure information available for the cohort was CMV serostatus. Assigning TCR associations to individual alleles was difficult when HLA alleles, especially DR and DQ, strongly co-occurred. Because counts were too low, more than 15 rarely observed V segments, including chromosome 9 orphons, were excluded from the earlier analysis of 500 to 700 of the donors. This cohort had only TCR beta chains sequenced, and the lack of alpha or paired-chain data limited which features could be detected. A group of highly shared sequence variants was considered likely to be a technical artifact of the sequencing pipeline. In a later analysis, about 16,000 TCR beta sequences were associated with specific HLA alleles at a false discovery rate of 0.05. In a later analysis, several top co-occurrence clusters were reported to appear linked to parvovirus B19, influenza, CMV and Epstein-Barr virus.

This receptor chain uses TRBV7-9 and TRBJ2-1; the central 12 bases match TRBD2. The TCR comes from a man aged 55 to 69 in good health and CMV-seronegative. Material for sequencing was PBMCs. The nucleotide sequence is TGTGCCAGCAGCCGAAGAGGGACTAGCGGGCCCAATGAGCAGTTCTTC. Translated, this gives CASSRRGTSGPNEQFF.